These 20 T cell receptor beta chains originate from one sample sequenced in a study of glioma-infiltrating T cells. Amplification of TCR alpha and beta CDR3 regions from RNA used iRepertoire nested multiplex PCR. One entry per CDR3 protein, called by TCRdb with MiXCR from the multiplex PCR reads. In the table there are 300,000 to 450,000 distinct CDR3 sequences, 35% to 45% of which are singletons. Sample: glioma tissue, nonneoplastic brain tissue, or PBMCs (not recorded which). The receptor set was obtained from a human donor with low-grade glioma or glioblastoma, undergoing nonglioma brain surgery, or in good health (not recorded which).

V and J are TRBV4-1 and TRBJ2-1; 7 bases align to TRBD2. The CDR3 is 16 amino acids. The J segment lost 3 bases and the V segment lost 10 bases, leaving 15 bases of the junction unmatched. The V gene's germline CDR1 is MGHRA and CDR2 YSYEKL. Here the CDR3 DNA reads TGCGCCATCTCCCTATCCCTAGGGAGGGTCTACAATGAGCAGTTCTTC. It yields the protein CAISLSLGRVYNEQFF.

V gene TRBV29-1 combines with J gene TRBJ1-2, with D tentatively TRBD1 (6 bases). The germline CDR1 and CDR2 sequences are SQVTM and ANQGSEA. The CDR3 consists of 11 residues. Trimming took off 4 bases at V and 5 bases at J, with 8 bases between the two ends. CDR3 DNA sequence: TGCAGCGTTGGACAGGAGTATGGCTACACCTTC. Its translation is CSVGQEYGYTF.

This clonotype was recorded many times. The V call is TRBV27, the J call TRBJ2-3; D gene ambiguous. Germline values: CDR1 MNHEY, CDR2 SMNVEV (reference sequence). The CDR3 sequence is 13 residues long. V was pared by 6 bases and J by 4 bases, with 11 bases between. The CDR3 is CASSPGVADTQYF. The CDR3 DNA reads as TGTGCCAGCAGCCCGGGCGTCGCAGATACGCAGTATTTT.

This clonotype was detected only a few times. The gene calls are TRBV28 and TRBJ2-7; 10 nucleotides match TRBD2. Germline V gene sequence: CDR1 MDHEN, CDR2 SYDVKM. The CDR3 is 13 residues long. For the CDR3, the DNA is TGTGCTCATAAACGAGCGGGAGGGCCCGAGCAGTACTTC. It is translated as CAHKRAGGPEQYF. Full variable domain (rest looked up from reference TRBV28 and TRBJ2-7): DVKVTQSSRYLVKRTGEKVFLECVQDMDHENMFWYRQDPGLGLRLIYFSYDVKMKEKGDIPEGYSVSREKKERFSLILESASTNQTSMYLCAHKRAGGPEQYFGPGTRLTVT.

There are many counts of this clonotype. This chain connects TRBV6-2 or TRBV6-3 to TRBJ1-1; a possible D gene is TRBD1 (5 bases). The V and J ends lost 2 bases and 7 bases respectively, with 11 bases between them. CDR1 and CDR2 from the germline V gene are MNHEY and SVGEGT. The CDR3 runs to 13 residues. CDR3 sequence reads: CASSYVGDGEAFF. Here the CDR3 DNA reads TGTGCCAGCAGTTACGTTGGGGACGGTGAAGCTTTCTTT.

Details on this clonotype: This may be a read error, as it is one base from a much larger clone. This chain links TRBV6-1 with TRBJ1-1, with D unclear. The CDR3 has 13 amino acids. In germline, CDR1 is MNHNS, CDR2 SASEGT. DNA for the CDR3: TGTGCCTGCAGTGAAGAGCTGCCGACAGAAGCTTTCTTT. Residues: CACSEELPTEAFF.

Only a few counts were recorded for this clonotype. A read error may explain this, as a much larger clone is one base away. The chain uses TRBV27 and TRBJ1-1; tentative D call: TRBD1 (6 bases). The CDR3 has 14 residues. Trimming shortened V by 3 bases and J by 4 bases, and 12 bases separated the two germline ends. CDR1 is MNHEY and CDR2 is SMNVEV in the germline V gene (reference sequence). CDR3: CASSLRRGITEAFF. DNA for the CDR3: TGTGCCAGCAGTTTGCGTAGGGGGATCACTGAAGCTTTCTTT.

This clonotype has more than one count but fewer than ten. J is TRBJ1-3 and V is TRBV6-2 or TRBV6-3; D might be TRBD1 (5 bases). Deletions cut 3 bases from V and 0 bases from J, with 9 bases between. Germline V gene sequence: CDR1 MNHEY, CDR2 SVGEGT. The CDR3 spans 15 residues. The CDR3 DNA sequence: TGTGCCAGCAGTTATGACAGCGTCTCTGGAAACACCATATATTTT. This codes for CASSYDSVSGNTIYF.

This clonotype was seen only a few times. The chain uses TRBV20-1 and TRBJ2-4; D might be TRBD2 (6 bases). This CDR3 is built from 14 residues. Trimming pared 3 bases from V and 2 bases from J, leaving 11 bases between. From germline, CDR1 is DFQATT and CDR2 SNEGSKA (reference sequence). The CDR3 spells CSARPGRSKNIQYF. The CDR3 nucleotides are TGCAGTGCTAGGCCAGGGAGGTCCAAAAACATTCAGTACTTC.

This clonotype appeared a few times. The chain is built from TRBV7-2 and TRBJ2-5, with 9 nucleotides matching TRBD1. The J segment lost 5 bases and the V segment lost 5 bases, leaving 9 bases of the junction unmatched. Germline CDR1 and CDR2: SGHTA and FQGNSA. The CDR3 covers 15 residues. The CDR3 coding sequence is TGTGCCAGCAGCCCGGGACAGGGTCATTGGGAGACCCAGTACTTC. It is translated as CASSPGQGHWETQYF.

Details on this clonotype: Just one base apart from a much larger clone, this may be a read error. The chain is built from TRBV20-1 and TRBJ2-7, with D unclear. The germline gives CDR1 DFQATT, CDR2 SNEGSKA (reference sequence). CDR3 length: 12 amino acids. The V gene lost 2 bases and the J gene lost 5 bases, with 10 bases spanning the gap. The CDR3: CSARYGVHEQYF. In DNA, the CDR3 is TGCAGTGCTAGATATGGGGTCCACGAGCAGTACTTC.

This clonotype was observed a few times. The chain links TRBV4-1 to TRBJ2-3; D is unclear. CDR1 is MGHRA, CDR2 YSYEKL, per germline. There are 14 residues in the CDR3. Trimming took off 3 bases at V and 4 bases at J, with 11 bases between the two ends. CDR3 protein: CASSQIRTSDTQYF. Written as DNA, the CDR3 is TGCGCCAGCAGCCAGATTCGGACGTCAGATACGCAGTATTTT.

About this clonotype: A much larger clone lies one base from this, so it may be a read error. V gene TRBV20-1 combines with J gene TRBJ2-7; TRBD2 is a possible D gene (6 bases). V was clipped by 0 bases and J by 5 bases, with 11 bases between them. Looked up from germline, CDR1 is DFQATT and CDR2 is SNEGSKA (reference sequence). The CDR3 length is 13 residues. CDR3: CSAREGTGHEQYF. CDR3 nucleotides: TGCAGTGCTAGAGAGGGGACTGGCCACGAGCAGTACTTC.

Note on this clonotype: The junction departs from the called germline gene at one end, perhaps through a read error. The gene calls are TRBV4-1 and TRBJ2-3; unclear D gene. The CDR3 length is 13 residues. Germline V CDR1 and CDR2: MGHRA, YSYEKL. The CDR3 loop is CASRQGSLDTQYF. Written as DNA, the CDR3 is TGCGCCAGCAGACAAGGCTCTTTGGATACGCAGTATTTT.

CDR3 in DNA: TGTGCCATCAGTGACCCCATGAACAGGGGTTTGGAGCAGTACTTC. Its translation: CAISDPMNRGLEQYF. The V and J genes are TRBV10-3 and TRBJ2-7, with TRBD1 matching 7 bases. This CDR3 is 15 amino acids long. Germline V gene lookup returns CDR1 ENHRY and CDR2 SYGVKD. J gave up 7 bases and V 3 bases, and 12 bases lay outside the gene matches.

As concerns this clonotype: One junction end does not reproduce the germline sequence, and a read error may be involved. This CDR3 is CASSYSKGLLGYAF. The CDR3 DNA follows: TGTGCCAGCAGTTACTCAAAAGGGTTGCTAGGCTACGCCTTC. This chain links TRBV28 with TRBJ1-2; D ambiguous. The CDR3 length is 14 residues. Germline lookup yields CDR1 MDHEN and CDR2 SYDVKM.

This clonotype was observed a few times. The rearrangement uses TRBV15 and TRBJ2-7, with 9 bases fitting TRBD2. Germline loops: CDR1 LNHNV, CDR2 YYDKDF (reference sequence). V trimming: 5 bases; J trimming: 0 bases; junction bases outside the gene matches: 5. The CDR3 runs 15 residues. This chain's CDR3 is CATSPLAGSSYEQYF. The CDR3 coding sequence is TGTGCCACCAGCCCTCTAGCGGGGAGCTCCTACGAGCAGTACTTC.

The chain uses TRBV20-1 and TRBJ2-3, with TRBD2 matching over 10 bases. CDR1 and CDR2 (germline): DFQATT, SNEGSKA (reference sequence). The CDR3 has 20 amino acids. Unmatched junction bases numbered 20, after V lost 0 bases and J lost 5 bases. This chain's CDR3 is CSARDLFDRTSGGGKDTQYF. The DNA of the CDR3 is TGCAGTGCTAGAGATCTCTTTGATCGGACTAGCGGAGGGGGCAAAGATACGCAGTATTTT.

For this clonotype: Given a much more abundant clone one base away, this may be a read error. This chain links TRBV6-5 with TRBJ1-1; tentatively, D is TRBD1 (5 bases). The germline CDR1 and CDR2 sequences are MNHEY and SVGAGI. This CDR3 is 15 amino acids long. This chain's CDR3 is CASSYGGSVNTKAFF. CDR3 DNA sequence: TGTGCCAGCAGTTACGGGGGAAGTGTGAACACTAAAGCTTTCTTT.

The chain uses TRBV7-8 and TRBJ1-4, with D unclear. CDR3 length: 15 residues. From germline, CDR1 is SGHVS and CDR2 FQNEAQ. V lost 1 base to trimming and J lost 5 bases, with 11 bases between them. The CDR3 reads CASSLVLQQNEKLFF. The DNA for the CDR3 is TGTGCCAGCAGCTTAGTTTTGCAGCAAAATGAAAAACTGTTTTTT.